These 9 T cell receptor beta chains share one sample of origin, sequenced in a study of metastatic and nonmetastatic thyroid tumors. Nobody among the patients had been given any treatment before thyroid surgery. With MiXCR, TCRdb called clones anew from the PCR reads. The table records some 25,000 clones, around 15% of them present only once. Sequenced material: blood. The origin of the receptors is a female donor with papillary thyroid cancer or a benign thyroid nodule (not recorded which). Some clones in this sample may be carry-over from other donors' samples.

The chain recombines TRBV9 with TRBJ2-2; D is ambiguous. The germline V and J ends were trimmed by 0 bases and 6 bases, with 12 bases remaining between them. This CDR3 spans 15 amino acids. CDR1 is SGDLS, CDR2 YYNGEE, per germline. CDR3 DNA sequence: TGTGCCAGCAGCGTAGCTCTCATGGCTGCCGGGGAGCTGTTTTTT. Protein sequence: CASSVALMAAGELFF. Variable domain in full (rest from reference TRBV9 and TRBJ2-2): DSGVTQTPKHLITATGQRVTLRCSPRSGDLSVYWYQQSLDQGLQFLIQYYNGEERAKGNILERFSAQQFPDLHSELNLSSLELGDSALYFCASSVALMAAGELFFGEGSRLTVL.

In this sample, this clone is medium-sized. This chain uses TRBV6-1 with TRBJ1-1, with D tentatively TRBD1 (5 bases). This CDR3 region has 13 residues. Trimming took 10 bases from V and 1 from J, leaving 13 bases between them. Germline CDR1 MNHNS, CDR2 SASEGT. For the CDR3, the DNA is TGTGCCACCAAGGGGTTGCGGAACACTGAAGCTTTCTTT. It specifies CATKGLRNTEAFF.

This clone was observed at least ten times. This sequence joins TRBV11-1 and TRBJ1-3, with 8 bases aligning to TRBD1. Germline-derived CDR1 and CDR2 are SGHAT and FQDESV (reference sequence). The CDR3 contains 16 residues. The V gene end was trimmed by 5 bases and the J gene end by 0 bases; junction bases not matched to a gene: 6. The DNA of the CDR3 is TGTGCCAGCAGCCAAAGGGACAGGAGCTCTGGAAACACCATATATTTT. Its translation: CASSQRDRSSGNTIYF.

This clone was observed a few times. A single base separates this from a much larger clone, so it may be a read error. The same CDR3 can be traced to other DNA sequences in this sample. The genes are TRBV5-1 and TRBJ2-3, with 9 bases aligning to TRBD2. The CDR3 covers 14 residues. CDR1 SGHRS and CDR2 YFSETQ come from the germline V gene. The CDR3 is CASSPAGGEDTQYF. The CDR3 DNA reads as TGCGCCAGCAGCCCAGCGGGGGGCGAAGATACACAGTACTTT.

This clone was seen once. A read error may account for a junction end that differs from germline. The chain employs TRBV20-1 and TRBJ2-7; D possibly uses TRBD1 or TRBD2 (5 bases each). This CDR3 comprises 12 residues. Germline V gene data show CDR1 as DFQATT and CDR2 as SNEGSKA (reference sequence). The CDR3 loop reads CSDPRQGEEQYF. DNA for the CDR3: TGCAGTGACCCCCGGCAGGGAGAGGAGCAATACTTC.

The chain has TRBV28 and TRBJ2-3, with D maybe TRBD2 (6 bases). The CDR3 contains 15 residues. Germline lookup yields CDR1 MDHEN and CDR2 SYDVKM. The germline V and J ends were trimmed by 7 bases and 0 bases, with 14 bases remaining between them. CDR3 protein: CASTGVGVSTDTQYF. CDR3 in DNA: TGTGCCAGCACGGGGGTGGGTGTTAGCACAGATACGCAGTATTTT.

This clone was detected ten times or more. The J gene is TRBJ2-2, the V gene TRBV28; tentatively, D is TRBD2 (6 bases). The CDR3 consists of 16 residues. V was clipped by 6 bases and J by 2 bases, with 16 bases between them. Germline CDR1 is MDHEN and CDR2 is SYDVKM. As DNA, the CDR3 is TGTGCCAGCAGCCGGAACCGCGGGGCCAACACCGGGGAGCTGTTTTTT. The encoded protein is CASSRNRGANTGELFF.

In its sample, this clone ranks as large. The genes are TRBV28 and TRBJ2-2; tentatively, D is TRBD2 (5 bases). Trimming removed 3 bases from V and 9 bases from J, with 11 bases in between. Per the germline V gene, CDR1 is MDHEN and CDR2 is SYDVKM. The CDR3 runs 13 residues. The CDR3 region has the DNA TGTGCCAGCAGTTTCCGGGGATCCAGGGAGCTGTTTTTT. Translation gives CASSFRGSRELFF.

This clone is deemed medium-sized (0.01 to 0.1%). One end of the junction fails to match germline, which may point to a read error. The chain links TRBV7-2 to TRBJ2-7; D remains unclear. The CDR3 covers 16 residues. Germline V gene data show CDR1 as SGHTA and CDR2 as FQGNSA. The CDR3, as DNA: TGTGCCAGCAGCTTATCGATGGGTCCCCTCTCCCACGAGCAGTACTTC. This codes for CASSLSMGPLSHEQYF.